This T cell receptor beta chain was captured in a study of blood T cell repertoires in COVID-19 (dated by TCRdb to 2019 to 2021). Describing the broader study: Samples covering the acute and convalescent phases of COVID-19 were provided by collaborators in the United States, Italy and Spain. The material from the prospective study consisted of cDNA or gDNA derived from T cells, B-cell-depleted T cells, or PBMCs. The dataset comprised deeply sampled blood TCRbeta repertoires from subjects exposed to, actively infected with, or recovered from COVID-19. The repertoires were released in a freely available public database meant as a resource for research on the immune response to SARS-CoV-2. Samples came from the ongoing ImmuneRACE study (first 160 participants) plus 1,254 subjects from 6 global collaborators. The sample metadata nearly always contained a de-identified subject ID, COVID-19 status, age in years and sex. Where HLA class I and class II types were available, the types were taken from metadata supplied by the sample provider, not from assay-based typing. Broader findings and caveats from the paper: The amount of clinical and demographic metadata varied by source and participant and was provided uncurated.

TCRbeta CDR3 regions were amplified from genomic DNA using the immunoSEQ Assay, a bias-controlled multiplex PCR. As for how the authors treated the data: The number of nucleated cells in each sample was estimated by amplification of reference gene primers within the assay. To quantify the absolute abundance of each unique TCRbeta CDR3 rearrangement, sequence reads were collapsed and filtered. For each sample, productive Simpson clonality was calculated as the square root of Simpson's diversity index over productive rearrangements. TCRdb's version of the immuneACCESS table is confined to in-frame rearrangements and falls short of the full clone set. An unresolved V gene accounts for under half of the shortfall where checked; the remainder is of unknown origin. The V and J calls and clone size come from that table; D and trimming were worked out from the DNA. This sample has around 370,000 clones in its table, and 75% to 90% of those were observed once. Together, the top ten hold about 6% of the sample.

Reading from cysteine to phenylalanine, the CDR3 counts 13 amino acids. The entry retains the CDR3 DNA only, 39 bases that are in frame from base 1. Trimmed from V: 8 bases; trimmed from J: 3 bases; junction bases lacking a gene match: 6. From a lookup of the germline V gene (reference sequence), CDR1 and CDR2 are MNHEY and SMNVEV. Remarks on this clone: Its cognate antigen has yet to be identified. Base qualities were left out, and no much larger clone turns up one base away.

One collaborating source in Seattle enrolled patients while the patients were actively infected and followed the patients over time throughout the course of disease. Each collaborating institution followed its own protocols to collect whole blood in K2EDTA tubes. For TCRbeta analysis, collaborators shipped samples as frozen whole blood, isolated PBMCs, or DNA extracted from either of those sample types. The sequencing input was peripheral blood. The chain is made from TRBV27 and TRBJ2-7; 8 bases in between match TRBD1. The source is a woman in her 50s with COVID-19, enrolled during active disease. The CDR3 protein: CASGPGGIYEQYF. The DNA sequence is TGTGCCAGCGGGCCAGGGGGCATCTACGAGCAGTACTTC.